These 16 T cell receptor beta chains were all obtained from the same sample, sequenced in a study of identical twins. TCRdb called the 5' RACE reads again in MiXCR, with one record for every CDR3 protein. Of 1.5 million to 2 million distinct CDR3 sequences in the sample, about 32% were seen once. The specimen sequenced was cord blood. Receptors originate from a newborn girl in good health.

The V and J genes are TRBV4-1 and TRBJ2-6, with 16 positions matching TRBD2. Germline V gene lookup returns CDR1 MGHRA and CDR2 YSYEKL. V lost 0 bases and J lost 0; bases outside the gene matches: 2. CDR3 length: 20 residues. The CDR3 bases are TGCGCCAGCAGCCAAGAGGGACTAGCGGGAGGGCCCTCTGGGGCCAACGTCCTGACTTTC. This translates into CASSQEGLAGGPSGANVLTF.

This clonotype appeared a few times. The J gene is TRBJ2-1, the V gene TRBV3-1, with TRBD2 identical over 10 bases. Looked up from germline, CDR1 is LGHDT and CDR2 is YNNKEL (reference sequence). The length of the CDR3 is 18 residues. V gave up 0 bases and J gave up 0 bases; unmatched junction bases: 5. The CDR3 DNA sequence: TGTGCCAGCAGCCAAGAAGCCGCTAGCGGGGGCTCCTACAATGAGCAGTTCTTC. It yields the protein CASSQEAASGGSYNEQFF.

The chain links TRBV5-1 to TRBJ2-4; 9 bases fit TRBD1. The DNA matches TRBJ2-7 better at its end, which makes the J call doubtful. The CDR3 is made up of 15 amino acids. Germline V CDR1 and CDR2: SGHRS, YFSETQ. The CDR3 sequence: CASRLTRTGDYEQYF. In DNA, the CDR3 is TGCGCCAGCAGGTTAACGCGGACAGGGGACTACGAGCAGTACTTC.

Concerning this clonotype: A junction end diverges from the germline sequence, so it may reflect a read error. The genes are TRBV25-1 and TRBJ1-5; TRBD1 is a possible D gene (6 bases). CDR1 and CDR2 (germline): MGHDK, SYGVNS. The CDR3 is 15 residues long. CDR3 sequence: CANSESRDNNQPQHF. In DNA form, the CDR3 reads TGTGCCAACAGTGAATCCCGGGACAACAATCAGCCCCAGCATTTT. The complete variable domain, with remaining parts taken from reference TRBV25-1 and TRBJ1-5, reads EADIYQTPRYLVIGTGKKITLECSQTMGHDKMYWYQQDPGMELHLIHYSYGVNSTEKGDLSSESTVSRIRTEHFPLTLESARPSHTSQYLCANSESRDNNQPQHFGDGTRLSIL.

This chain connects TRBV20-1 to TRBJ2-5; D may be TRBD1 (6 bases). With 0 bases removed from V and 2 bases from J, the gap between germline ends came to 16 bases. The CDR3 totals 16 residues. In germline, CDR1 is DFQATT, CDR2 SNEGSKA (reference sequence). DNA for the CDR3: TGCAGTGCTAGAGATCTCCAAGGACAGCCTCAAGAGACCCAGTACTTC. It translates to CSARDLQGQPQETQYF.

In this sample, this clonotype turned up a few times. As DNA, the CDR3 is TGTGCCTGGAGTGTAGGGGGCGAGCAGTACTTC. It codes for CAWSVGGEQYF. The chain employs TRBV30 and TRBJ2-7; D perhaps matches TRBD1 (6 bases). The CDR3 totals 11 residues. Germline-derived CDR1 and CDR2 are GTSNPN and SVGIG (reference sequence). The germline V and J ends were trimmed by 0 bases and 6 bases, with 6 bases remaining between them.

The rearrangement links TRBV27 to TRBJ2-1, with D tentatively TRBD1 or TRBD2 (5 bases each). The DNA end lines up better with TRBJ2-7; the J call may be wrong. This CDR3 comprises 15 residues. Per the germline V gene, CDR1 is MNHEY and CDR2 is SMNVEV (reference sequence). Here the CDR3 DNA reads TGTGCCAGCAGTTTATTTGGGACCACTTTCAATGAGCAGTACTTC. Amino acids: CASSLFGTTFNEQYF.

The V call is TRBV20-1, the J call TRBJ2-2; possible D gene TRBD1, 6 bases. V lost 5 bases and J lost 6, with 13 bases in between. Germline CDR1 is DFQATT and CDR2 is SNEGSKA (reference sequence). CDR3 length: 13 residues. The CDR3 nucleotides read TGCAGTGCTCCCAGGGGCGCCTCCGGGGAGCTGTTTTTT. Translation: CSAPRGASGELFF.

The rearrangement uses TRBV4-1 and TRBJ2-3, with D possibly matching TRBD2 (6 bases). The ends were cut back, 1 base at V and 4 bases at J, with 12 bases in the middle. The CDR3 is 15 amino acids. Germline V gives CDR1 MGHRA, CDR2 YSYEKL. The CDR3 loop reads CASSQGGIRPDTQYF. The DNA of the CDR3 is TGCGCCAGCAGCCAAGGCGGGATAAGGCCAGATACGCAGTATTTT.

Remarks on this clonotype: An end of the junction differs from the germline gene, which may be a read error. The CDR3 loop is CASSPEGQRAYNSPPHF. CDR3 nucleotides: TGTGCCAGCAGCCCTGAGGGACAGAGAGCTTATAATTCACCCCCCCACTTT. V usage is TRBV7-2 and J usage is TRBJ1-6; 7 bases match TRBD1. The CDR3 is 17 amino acids. CDR1 and CDR2 from the germline V gene are SGHTA and FQGNSA.

This chain connects TRBV5-1 to TRBJ1-4; TRBD1 matches 9 bases. Per germline, CDR1 SGHRS and CDR2 YFSETQ. The CDR3 consists of 16 residues. Trimming took 4 bases from V and 8 from J; bases not matched to a gene: 12. This CDR3 reads CASSIAPGQGEEKLFF. The CDR3 nucleotides are TGCGCCAGCAGCATCGCTCCGGGACAGGGAGAAGAAAAACTGTTTTTT.

This clonotype was seen a few times. V and J are TRBV6-4 and TRBJ1-2; D is ambiguous. From germline, CDR1 is MRHNA and CDR2 SNTAGT. V was trimmed by 3 bases and J by 4 bases, leaving 9 bases between them. There are 13 residues in the CDR3. The CDR3 DNA sequence: TGTGCCAGCAGTGAATACGGCCTCTATGGCTACACCTTC. This codes for CASSEYGLYGYTF.

This clonotype was seen more than once but under ten times. The V gene is TRBV20-1, the J gene TRBJ1-1; 11 bases are shared with TRBD1. J lost 5 bases, V lost 3 bases, and 5 bases had no gene match. Looked up from germline, CDR1 is DFQATT and CDR2 is SNEGSKA (reference sequence). The CDR3 totals 14 residues. The CDR3 coding sequence is TGCAGTGCTAGGGACCGGGACAGGGGGACTGAAGCTTTCTTT. Translating it yields CSARDRDRGTEAFF.

Regarding this clonotype: Relative to the germline gene, one junction end is altered; a read error may explain this. The chain carries TRBV4-2 and TRBJ2-3; perhaps TRBD2 as D (5 bases). Per germline, CDR1 LGHNA and CDR2 YNFKEQ. This CDR3 region has 16 residues. The CDR3 protein is CASSPDREAPTDTRYF. CDR3 coding DNA: TGTGCCAGCAGCCCAGATCGGGAAGCCCCCACAGATACGCGGTATTTT.

The J gene is TRBJ2-1, the V gene TRBV10-3; 9 bases line up with TRBD1. The CDR3 loop spans 13 amino acids. Unmatched junction bases numbered 5, after V lost 9 bases and J lost 5 bases. Germline V gene data show CDR1 as ENHRY and CDR2 as SYGVKD. The CDR3 region is CAIPGQGNNEQFF. The CDR3 bases are TGTGCCATTCCGGGACAGGGTAACAATGAGCAGTTCTTC.

This clonotype was counted only a few times. The V and J genes are TRBV12-3 or TRBV12-4 and TRBJ2-1; 10 bases agree with TRBD2. CDR3 length: 16 amino acids. J gave up 1 base and V 6 bases, and 6 bases lay outside the gene matches. CDR3 in amino acids: CASSWGTSVSYNEQFF. As DNA, the CDR3 is TGTGCCAGCAGCTGGGGGACTAGCGTATCCTACAATGAGCAGTTCTTC.